Presented here are 19 T cell receptor beta chains from one specimen sequenced in a study of beta chain features in type 1 diabetes. Isolated RNA was reverse transcribed in full, so expressed TCRB transcripts were sequenced. The protocol was immunoSEQ multiplex PCR, while the TCRdb copy is restricted to in-frame clones and leaves out a portion. The table records 900,000 or so clones, about a sixth of them present only once. Sequenced material: naive CD4+ T cells from blood. The receptors shown here come from a woman under 30 in good health.

This clone was observed a handful of times. The rearrangement links TRBV7-2 to TRBJ2-7; tentative D call: TRBD1 (6 bases). Trimming removed 9 bases at V and 7 bases at J, with 19 bases between. Per the germline V gene, CDR1 is SGHTA and CDR2 is FQGNSA. This CDR3 has 13 amino acids. The CDR3 DNA sequence: TGTGCCAGTACTTTCCGGCAGGGGAGAGAGCAGTACTTC. It specifies CASTFRQGREQYF.

This clone turned up a few times. This chain joins TRBV11-2 and TRBJ2-2, with 8 positions matching TRBD1. Germline assignment: CDR1 SGHAT and CDR2 FQNNGV. This CDR3 has 15 residues. Unmatched junction bases numbered 5, after V lost 5 bases and J lost 3 bases. CDR3: CASSIQGEYTGELFF. The DNA for the CDR3 is TGTGCCAGCAGCATACAGGGGGAATACACCGGGGAGCTGTTTTTT.

The chain joins TRBV11-2 to TRBJ2-1; 9 positions agree with TRBD1. This CDR3 is built from 14 residues. Trimming removed 7 bases from V and 6 bases from J; junction bases left unmatched: 7. Germline V gene lookup returns CDR1 SGHAT and CDR2 FQNNGV. The CDR3, as DNA: TGTGCCAGCAAGCCCGGACAGGGGATCAATGAGCAGTTCTTC. It is translated as CASKPGQGINEQFF.

This clone was seen only a few times. This chain uses TRBV7-9 with TRBJ2-1; 9 bases align to TRBD1. V dropped 5 bases and J dropped 3; count of bases not matched to a gene: 8. This CDR3 is built from 16 residues. The germline V gene encodes CDR1 SEHNR and CDR2 FQNEAQ (reference sequence). The CDR3 DNA reads as TGTGCCAGCAGCCCCCCGACAGGGGGGAGCTACAATGAGCAGTTCTTC. Protein sequence: CASSPPTGGSYNEQFF.

This clone was seen a few times. The V and J genes are TRBV4-2 and TRBJ2-5; the match to TRBD2 covers 8 bases. CDR1 LGHNA and CDR2 YNFKEQ come from the germline V gene. CDR3 length equals 18 residues. The V and J ends lost 0 bases and 3 bases, in that order; junction bases with no gene match: 12. This chain's CDR3 is CASSQDASREGREETQYF. The DNA for the CDR3 is TGTGCCAGCAGCCAAGACGCAAGCCGGGAGGGCCGAGAAGAGACCCAGTACTTC.

Regarding this clone: The sample carries other DNA sequences with the same CDR3. The gene calls are TRBV18 and TRBJ1-5, with unresolved D. Per germline, CDR1 KGHSH and CDR2 LQKENI. The CDR3 is made up of 14 amino acids. The V end lost 3 bases, the J end lost 1 base, and 7 bases lay between the germline ends. The CDR3 coding sequence is TGTGCCAGCTCACCGCAGGACAGCAATCAGCCCCAGCATTTT. Translated: CASSPQDSNQPQHF.

This clone was counted a few times. The chain employs TRBV29-1 and TRBJ1-1, with TRBD1 matching 8 bases. After removal of 7 bases from V and 6 bases from J, the junction contained 22 bases not matched to a gene. The CDR3 length is 17 residues. The germline V gene encodes CDR1 SQVTM and CDR2 ANQGSEA. Here the CDR3 reads CSAASATGVTEGAEAFF. The CDR3 nucleotides are TGCAGCGCGGCCTCGGCGACAGGGGTTACGGAGGGTGCTGAAGCTTTCTTT. The whole variable domain, remainder taken from reference TRBV29-1 and TRBJ1-1, is SAVISQKPSRDICQRGTSLTIQCQVDSQVTMMFWYRQQPGQSLTLIATANQGSEATYESGFVIDKFPISRPNLTFSTLTVSNMSPEDSSIYLCSAASATGVTEGAEAFFGQGTRLTVV.

The chain recombines TRBV10-3 with TRBJ2-3; 10 positions match TRBD2. Germline CDR1 is ENHRY and CDR2 is SYGVKD. The CDR3 totals 17 residues. V shed 2 bases and J 2 bases; nucleotides not matched to a gene: 7. Here the CDR3 DNA reads TGTGCCATCAGTGAGCGGGGACTAGCGTTTTTCACAGATACGCAGTATTTT. This encodes CAISERGLAFFTDTQYF.

This chain links TRBV19 with TRBJ2-3; the D gene is possibly TRBD1 (6 bases). V lost 7 bases to trimming and J lost 2 bases, with 16 bases between them. Germline V gene lookup returns CDR1 LNHDA and CDR2 SQIVND (reference sequence). This CDR3 spans 15 amino acids. The CDR3 here is CASKSPGTHTDTQYF. The CDR3 region has the DNA TGTGCCAGTAAGTCTCCAGGGACACACACAGATACGCAGTATTTT.

The V gene is TRBV9, the J gene TRBJ2-3; 9 nucleotides align to TRBD2. The germline gives CDR1 SGDLS, CDR2 YYNGEE. The CDR3 is 16 amino acids. The J segment lost 2 bases and the V segment lost 6 bases, leaving 10 bases of the junction unmatched. The CDR3 DNA sequence: TGTGCCAGCAACCCTCGCATAGCGGGGGACACAGATACGCAGTATTTT. This codes for CASNPRIAGDTDTQYF.

The chain recombines TRBV4-2 with TRBJ2-7, with 14 positions matching TRBD2. With 2 bases clipped from V and 0 bases from J, the junction kept 6 bases outside the gene matches. The CDR3 spans 18 residues. Germline-derived CDR1 and CDR2 are LGHNA and YNFKEQ. The DNA of the CDR3 is TGTGCCAGCAGCCAAACGGGACTAGCGGGAGCGAGCTCCTACGAGCAGTACTTC. Translation: CASSQTGLAGASSYEQYF.

This clone has a handful of counts. J is TRBJ2-2 and V is TRBV7-2, with no clear D. Germline V gene data show CDR1 as SGHTA and CDR2 as FQGNSA. This CDR3 comprises 16 residues. V lost 5 bases and J lost 2, with 15 bases in between. The CDR3 loop reads CASSPRALGNTGELFF. Here the CDR3 DNA reads TGTGCCAGCAGCCCCCGCGCTCTGGGAAACACCGGGGAGCTGTTTTTT.

V is TRBV7-2 and J is TRBJ2-7; D may be TRBD2 (5 bases). With 4 bases removed from V and 2 bases from J, the gap between germline ends came to 12 bases. The CDR3 is 14 amino acids. The germline CDR1 and CDR2 sequences are SGHTA and FQGNSA. The CDR3 is CASSSLSGAYEQYF. Written as DNA, the CDR3 is TGTGCCAGCAGCTCGTTGTCCGGGGCCTACGAGCAGTACTTC.

This clone came up a few times. This sequence joins TRBV7-3 and TRBJ2-1, with D hard to call. Germline lookup yields CDR1 SGHTA and CDR2 FQGTGA. This CDR3 is built from 13 residues. Trimming cost V 6 bases and J 7 bases, with 13 bases left between them. CDR3 loop: CASRPPQRNEQFF. In nucleotides, the CDR3 is TGTGCCAGCAGGCCCCCCCAGAGGAATGAGCAGTTCTTC.

The table lists this clone with a few counts. Other DNA sequences in the sample encode the same CDR3. The rearrangement joins TRBV7-2 to TRBJ2-7; D perhaps matches TRBD1 (7 bases). Per germline, CDR1 SGHTA and CDR2 FQGNSA. Trimming left V 5 bases short and J 7 bases short, with 12 bases between. CDR3 size: 12 residues. CDR3 residues: CASSPGGREQYF. The CDR3 DNA follows: TGTGCCAGCAGCCCAGGGGGGAGGGAGCAGTACTTC.

This clone turned up a few times. V and J are TRBV6-6 and TRBJ1-2; tentatively, D is TRBD1 (5 bases). Germline V gene data show CDR1 as MNHNY and CDR2 as SVGAGI (reference sequence). The CDR3 runs to 13 residues. V lost 0 bases and J 6 bases, leaving 8 bases between the germline ends. CDR3 loop: CASSYSGADGYTF. The DNA of the CDR3 is TGTGCCAGCAGTTACTCAGGGGCGGATGGCTACACCTTC.

The genes are TRBV20-1 and TRBJ2-5; D gene unclear. The V gene's germline CDR1 is DFQATT and CDR2 SNEGSKA (reference sequence). The CDR3 spans 11 residues. V was shortened by 3 bases and J by 4 bases, with 6 bases between the two germline ends. The CDR3 protein is CSARWGETQYF. The CDR3 DNA reads TGCAGTGCTAGGTGGGGAGAGACCCAGTACTTC.

V is TRBV2 and J is TRBJ1-3; no firm D call. CDR3 length: 13 residues. The V end lost 5 bases, the J end lost 1 base, and 6 bases lay between the germline ends. Germline CDR1 reads SNHLY; CDR2 reads FYNNEI. CDR3 region: CASSRGSGNTIYF. CDR3 bases: TGTGCCAGCAGTCGGGGATCTGGAAACACCATATATTTT.

V and J are TRBV5-1 and TRBJ2-1, with unresolved D. The CDR3 covers 16 residues. The germline V gene has CDR1 SGHRS and CDR2 YFSETQ. The V end lost 0 bases, the J end lost 8 bases, and 18 bases lay between the germline ends. CDR3 sequence (DNA): TGCGCCAGCAGCTTGGCCTACGTCGAGTCGTGGGATGAGCAGTTCTTC. It specifies CASSLAYVESWDEQFF.